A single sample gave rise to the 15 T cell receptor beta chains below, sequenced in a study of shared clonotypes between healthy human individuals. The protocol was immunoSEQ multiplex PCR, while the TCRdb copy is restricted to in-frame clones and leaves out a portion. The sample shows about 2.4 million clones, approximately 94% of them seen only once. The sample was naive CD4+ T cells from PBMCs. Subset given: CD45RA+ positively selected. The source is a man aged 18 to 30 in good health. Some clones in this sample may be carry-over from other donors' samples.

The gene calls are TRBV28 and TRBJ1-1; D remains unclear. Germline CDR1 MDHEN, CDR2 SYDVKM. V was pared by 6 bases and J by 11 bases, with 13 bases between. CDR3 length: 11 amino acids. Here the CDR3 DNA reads TGTGCCAGCAGGATAGGTCTGAGGGCTTTCTTT. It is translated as CASRIGLRAFF.

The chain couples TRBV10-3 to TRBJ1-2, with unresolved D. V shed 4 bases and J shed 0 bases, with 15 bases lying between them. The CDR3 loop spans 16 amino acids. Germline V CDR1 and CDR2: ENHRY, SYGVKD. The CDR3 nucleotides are TGTGCCATCAGTGGGAGGCTCGGGCGATCTAACTATGGCTACACCTTC. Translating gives CAISGRLGRSNYGYTF.

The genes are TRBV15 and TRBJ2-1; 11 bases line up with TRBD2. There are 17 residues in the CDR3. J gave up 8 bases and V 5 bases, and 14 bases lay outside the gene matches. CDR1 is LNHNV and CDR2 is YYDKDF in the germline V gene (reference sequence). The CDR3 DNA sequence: TGTGCCACCAGCCCTCCCCTTAGCGGGAGGGCCGCGGATGAGCAGTTCTTC. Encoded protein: CATSPPLSGRAADEQFF.

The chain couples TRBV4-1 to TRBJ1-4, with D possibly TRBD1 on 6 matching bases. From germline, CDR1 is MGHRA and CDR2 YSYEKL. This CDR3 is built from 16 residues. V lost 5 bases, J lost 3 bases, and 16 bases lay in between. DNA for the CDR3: TGCGCCAGCAGCTGGGGGAGGGACACCCCTAATGAAAAACTGTTTTTT. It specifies CASSWGRDTPNEKLFF.

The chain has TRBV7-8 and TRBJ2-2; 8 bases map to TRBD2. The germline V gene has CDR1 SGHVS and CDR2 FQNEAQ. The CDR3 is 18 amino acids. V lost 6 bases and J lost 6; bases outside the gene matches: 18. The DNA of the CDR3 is TGTGCCAGCAGTCCCCGGACGGGGCTCAGCGGGAGATCCGGGGAGCTGTTTTTT. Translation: CASSPRTGLSGRSGELFF.

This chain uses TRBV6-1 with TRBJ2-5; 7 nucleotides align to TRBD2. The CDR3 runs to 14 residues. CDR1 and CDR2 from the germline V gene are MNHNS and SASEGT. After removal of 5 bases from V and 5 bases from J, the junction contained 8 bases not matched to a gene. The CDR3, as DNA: TGTGCCAGCAGTCCGGGGGGAGGATCGGAGACCCAGTACTTC. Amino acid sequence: CASSPGGGSETQYF.

CDR3 amino acids: CASSISGTRKETQYF. The CDR3 DNA follows: TGTGCCAGTAGTATTTCAGGGACTAGGAAAGAGACCCAGTACTTC. The genes are TRBV19 and TRBJ2-5; 8 bases map to TRBD2. J gave up 3 bases and V 3 bases, and 6 bases lay outside the gene matches. Looked up from germline, CDR1 is LNHDA and CDR2 is SQIVND (reference sequence). The CDR3 is 15 residues long.

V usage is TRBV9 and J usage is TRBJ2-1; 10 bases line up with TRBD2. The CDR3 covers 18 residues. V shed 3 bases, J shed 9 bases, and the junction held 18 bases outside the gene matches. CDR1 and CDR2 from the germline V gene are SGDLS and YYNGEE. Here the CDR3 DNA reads TGTGCCAGCAGCGAGGGGGCGTCGGTAGCGGGAGGTCAGGGTGAGCAGTTCTTC. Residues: CASSEGASVAGGQGEQFF.

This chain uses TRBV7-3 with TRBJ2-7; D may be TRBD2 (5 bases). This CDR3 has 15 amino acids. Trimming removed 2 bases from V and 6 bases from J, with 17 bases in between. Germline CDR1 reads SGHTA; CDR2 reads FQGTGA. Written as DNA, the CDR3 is TGTGCCAGCAGCTTAGGGCCAGCGGACTGGGCCGAGCAGTACTTC. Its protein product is CASSLGPADWAEQYF.

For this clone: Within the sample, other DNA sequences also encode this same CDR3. This CDR3 is CASSLARGGAGELFF. CDR3 bases: TGTGCCAGCAGCTTAGCGCGGGGGGGCGCCGGGGAGCTGTTTTTT. The J gene is TRBJ2-2, the V gene TRBV7-2; 9 bases line up with TRBD2. CDR1 is SGHTA, CDR2 FQGNSA, per germline. The CDR3 has 15 amino acids. The V segment lost 0 bases and the J segment 6 bases; nucleotides outside the gene matches: 2.

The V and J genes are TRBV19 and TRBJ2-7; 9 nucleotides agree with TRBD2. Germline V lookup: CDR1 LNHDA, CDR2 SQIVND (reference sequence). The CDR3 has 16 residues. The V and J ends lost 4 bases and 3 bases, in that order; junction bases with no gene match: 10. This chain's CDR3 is CASSTLRRTSVYEQYF. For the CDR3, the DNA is TGTGCCAGTAGTACACTACGGCGGACTAGCGTCTACGAGCAGTACTTC.

The CDR3 nucleotides read TGTGCCAGCACCATGATGGGTGCAGGGGGTGGCTACACCTTC. Translated, it gives CASTMMGAGGGYTF. The V and J genes are TRBV6-5 and TRBJ1-2; 7 nucleotides line up with TRBD1. The trim removed 7 bases at V and 7 bases at J, leaving 12 bases unmatched. The CDR3 covers 14 residues. Germline CDR1 is MNHEY and CDR2 is SVGAGI.

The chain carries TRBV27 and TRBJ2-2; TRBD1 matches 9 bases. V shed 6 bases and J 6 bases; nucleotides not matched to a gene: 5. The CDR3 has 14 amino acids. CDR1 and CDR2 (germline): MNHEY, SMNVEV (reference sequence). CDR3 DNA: TGTGCCAGCAGGAGACAGGGGGGCGCCGGGGAGCTGTTTTTT. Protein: CASRRQGGAGELFF.

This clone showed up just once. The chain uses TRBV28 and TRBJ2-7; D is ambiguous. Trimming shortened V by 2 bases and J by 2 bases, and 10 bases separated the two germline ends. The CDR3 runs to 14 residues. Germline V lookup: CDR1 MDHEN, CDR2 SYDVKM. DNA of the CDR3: TGTGCCAGCAGTTTACCTAAACAGACCTACGAGCAGTACTTC. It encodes CASSLPKQTYEQYF.

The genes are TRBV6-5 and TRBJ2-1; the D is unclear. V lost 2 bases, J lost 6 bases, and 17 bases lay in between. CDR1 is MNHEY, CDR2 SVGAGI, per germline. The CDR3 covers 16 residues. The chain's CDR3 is CASSYRGVGMGNEQFF. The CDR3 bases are TGTGCCAGCAGTTACCGAGGTGTTGGGATGGGCAATGAGCAGTTCTTC.